This T cell receptor (beta chain) was captured in a study of T-cell reconstitution after alpha-beta-depleted transplantation in children. Construction of the TCRbeta library involved unique molecular identifiers. TCRdb re-called the PCR reads through MiXCR, storing one row per CDR3 protein. The table records roughly 500,000 distinct CDR3 sequences, under 15% of them present only once. The CDR3 consists of 14 residues. Germline values: CDR1 MRHNA, CDR2 SNTAGT. After removal of 4 bases from V and 3 bases from J, the junction contained 2 bases not matched to a gene. This specimen was PBMCs from the stem cell graft donor, taken from the stem cell graft. The rearrangement uses TRBV6-4 and TRBJ2-2; 7 positions match TRBD1. This TCR was sampled from a human donor who donated a stem cell graft to a child with combined immunodeficiency. CDR3 amino acids: CASSGGGDTGELFF. The CDR3, as DNA: TGTGCCAGCAGTGGAGGGGGCGACACCGGGGAGCTGTTTTTT.